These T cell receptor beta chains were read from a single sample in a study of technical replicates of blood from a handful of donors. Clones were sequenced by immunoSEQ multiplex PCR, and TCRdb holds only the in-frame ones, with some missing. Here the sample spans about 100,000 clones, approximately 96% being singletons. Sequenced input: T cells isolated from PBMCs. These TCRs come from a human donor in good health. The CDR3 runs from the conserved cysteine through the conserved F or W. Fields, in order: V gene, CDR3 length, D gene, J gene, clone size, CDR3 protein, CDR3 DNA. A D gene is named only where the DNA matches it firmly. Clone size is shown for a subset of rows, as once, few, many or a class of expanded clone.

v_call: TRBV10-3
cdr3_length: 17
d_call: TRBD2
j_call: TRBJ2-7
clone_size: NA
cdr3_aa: CAISDLGEAGVVDEQYF
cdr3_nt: TGTGCCATCAGTGATTTGGGGGAAGCGGGAGTTGTAGACGAGCAGTACTTC

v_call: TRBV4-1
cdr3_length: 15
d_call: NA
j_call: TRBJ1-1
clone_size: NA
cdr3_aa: CASSQDLGEGTEAFF
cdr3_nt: TGCGCCAGCAGCCAAGATTTAGGAGAAGGAACTGAAGCTTTCTTT

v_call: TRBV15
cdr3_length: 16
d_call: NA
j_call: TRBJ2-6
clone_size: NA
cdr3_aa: CATSRDVGSGANVLTF
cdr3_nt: TGTGCCACCAGCAGAGATGTCGGCTCTGGGGCCAACGTCCTGACTTTC

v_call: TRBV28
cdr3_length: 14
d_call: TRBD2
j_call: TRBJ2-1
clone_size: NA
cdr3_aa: CASKKAGGYNEQFF
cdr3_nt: TGTGCCAGCAAAAAAGCGGGAGGGTACAATGAGCAGTTCTTC

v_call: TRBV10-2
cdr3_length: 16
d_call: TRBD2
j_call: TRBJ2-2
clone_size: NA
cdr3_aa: CASRELAGTDTGELFF
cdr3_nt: TGCGCCAGCAGAGAATTAGCGGGCACGGACACCGGGGAGCTGTTTTTT

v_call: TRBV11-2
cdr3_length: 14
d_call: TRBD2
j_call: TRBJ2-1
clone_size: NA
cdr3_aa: CASSLGLAGNEQFF
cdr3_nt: TGTGCCAGCAGCTTAGGCCTAGCGGGGAATGAGCAGTTCTTC

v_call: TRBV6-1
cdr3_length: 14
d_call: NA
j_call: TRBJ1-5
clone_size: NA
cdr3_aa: CASREGRGNQPQHF
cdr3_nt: TGTGCCAGCAGAGAGGGCAGGGGAAATCAGCCCCAGCATTTT

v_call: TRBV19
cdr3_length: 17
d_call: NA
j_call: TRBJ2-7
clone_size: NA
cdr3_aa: CASSIVTLGGASYEQYF
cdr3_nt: TGTGCCAGTAGTATAGTTACTTTGGGGGGGGCTTCCTACGAGCAGTACTTC

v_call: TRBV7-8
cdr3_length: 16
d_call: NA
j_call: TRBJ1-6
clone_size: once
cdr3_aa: CASSPRQSSYNSPLHF
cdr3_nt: TGTGCCAGCAGCCCCAGACAGAGCTCCTATAATTCACCCCTCCACTTT

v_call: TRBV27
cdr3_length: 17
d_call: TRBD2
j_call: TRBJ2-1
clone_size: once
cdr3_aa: CASSPRTSGGTYDEQFF
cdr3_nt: TGTGCCAGCAGTCCTCGGACTAGCGGGGGGACTTACGATGAGCAGTTCTTC

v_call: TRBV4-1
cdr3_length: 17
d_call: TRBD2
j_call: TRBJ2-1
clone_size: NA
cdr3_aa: CASSQFRGGPKIYEQFF
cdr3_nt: TGCGCCAGCAGCCAATTTCGGGGAGGGCCAAAAATTTATGAGCAGTTCTTC

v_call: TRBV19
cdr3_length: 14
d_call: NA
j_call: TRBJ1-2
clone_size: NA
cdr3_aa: CASSISQGSGGYTF
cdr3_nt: TGTGCCAGTAGTATATCACAGGGTTCTGGCGGCTACACCTTC

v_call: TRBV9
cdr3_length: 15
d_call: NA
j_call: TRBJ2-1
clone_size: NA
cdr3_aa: CASSVDSGAYNEQFF
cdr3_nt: TGTGCCAGCAGCGTAGACAGCGGCGCCTACAATGAGCAGTTCTTC

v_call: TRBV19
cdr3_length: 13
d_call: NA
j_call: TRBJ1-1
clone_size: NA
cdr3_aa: CASTDRLNTEAFF
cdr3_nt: TGTGCCAGCACCGACAGATTGAACACTGAAGCTTTCTTT

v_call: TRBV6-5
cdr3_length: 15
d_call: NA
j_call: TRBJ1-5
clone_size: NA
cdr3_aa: CASSYSQYSNQPQHF
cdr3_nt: TGTGCCAGCAGTTACTCACAGTATAGCAATCAGCCCCAGCATTTT

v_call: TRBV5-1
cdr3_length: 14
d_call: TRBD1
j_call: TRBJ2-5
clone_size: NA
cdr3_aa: CASSIQGAEETQYF
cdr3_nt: TGCGCCAGCAGCATACAGGGGGCAGAGGAGACCCAGTACTTC

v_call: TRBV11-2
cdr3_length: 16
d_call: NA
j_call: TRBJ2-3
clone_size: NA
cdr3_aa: CASSSGSLWATDTQYF
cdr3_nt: TGTGCCAGCAGCTCAGGATCCCTGTGGGCGACAGATACGCAGTATTTT

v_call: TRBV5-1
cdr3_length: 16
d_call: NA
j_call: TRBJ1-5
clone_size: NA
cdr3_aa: CASSLDTGIANQPQHF
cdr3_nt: TGCGCCAGCAGCTTGGACACAGGGATTGCTAATCAGCCCCAGCATTTT

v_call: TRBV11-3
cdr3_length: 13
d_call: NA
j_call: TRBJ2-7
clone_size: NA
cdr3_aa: CASTHGQSYEQYF
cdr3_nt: TGTGCCAGCACCCACGGACAGTCCTACGAGCAGTACTTC

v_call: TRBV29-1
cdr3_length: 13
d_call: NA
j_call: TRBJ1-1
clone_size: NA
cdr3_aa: CSVEDPRDTEAFF
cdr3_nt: TGCAGCGTTGAAGATCCCAGGGACACTGAAGCTTTCTTT

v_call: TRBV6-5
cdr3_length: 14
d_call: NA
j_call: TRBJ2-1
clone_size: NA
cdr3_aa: CASSLRAGGNEQFF
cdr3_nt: TGTGCCAGCAGTCTACGCGCTGGCGGGAATGAGCAGTTCTTC

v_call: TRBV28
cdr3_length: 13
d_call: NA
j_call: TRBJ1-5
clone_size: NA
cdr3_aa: CASSLSGNQPQHF
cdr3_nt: TGTGCCAGCAGTCTTAGCGGCAATCAGCCCCAGCATTTT

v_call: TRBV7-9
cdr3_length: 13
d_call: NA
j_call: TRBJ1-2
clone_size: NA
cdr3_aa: CASSQTGDDGYTF
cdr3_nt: TGTGCCAGCAGCCAGACAGGTGATGATGGCTACACCTTC

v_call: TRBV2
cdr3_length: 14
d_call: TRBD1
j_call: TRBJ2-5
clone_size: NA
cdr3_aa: CASSWTGGGETQYF
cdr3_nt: TGTGCCAGCAGTTGGACAGGGGGAGGCGAGACCCAGTACTTC

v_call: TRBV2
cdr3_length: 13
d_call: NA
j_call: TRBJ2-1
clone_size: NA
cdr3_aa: CASSPRVGLEQFF
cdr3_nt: TGTGCCAGCAGCCCCCGAGTTGGTCTCGAGCAGTTCTTC

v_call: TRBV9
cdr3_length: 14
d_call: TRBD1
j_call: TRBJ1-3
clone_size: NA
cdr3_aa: CASSSRGGENTIYF
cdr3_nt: TGTGCCAGCAGCTCCCGAGGGGGCGAAAACACCATATATTTT

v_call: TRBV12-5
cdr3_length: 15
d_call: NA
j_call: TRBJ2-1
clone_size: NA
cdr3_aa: CASGLAQGAYNEQFF
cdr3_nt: TGTGCTAGTGGGCTAGCGCAAGGCGCCTACAATGAGCAGTTCTTC

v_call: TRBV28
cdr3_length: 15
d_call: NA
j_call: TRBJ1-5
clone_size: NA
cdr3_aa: CASSHLYRDNQPQHF
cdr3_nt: TGTGCCAGCAGCCACCTATACAGGGACAATCAGCCCCAGCATTTT

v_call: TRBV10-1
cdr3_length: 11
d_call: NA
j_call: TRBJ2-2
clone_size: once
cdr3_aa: CASGETGELFF
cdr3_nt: TGCGCCAGCGGGGAGACCGGGGAGCTGTTTTTT